The TCR beta chain under discussion was sequenced for a study of blood T cell repertoires in COVID-19. Across the whole study: The origin of the acute and convalescent COVID-19 samples was the United States, Italy and Spain.

This clone was detected a few times. With 8 bases removed from V and 0 bases from J, the gap between germline ends came to 16 bases. This CDR3 comprises 15 residues. Germline V gene data show CDR1 as SEHNR and CDR2 as FQNEAQ (reference sequence). Produced via immunoSEQ multiplex PCR; TCRdb's table is partial and in-frame only. The data contain over 65,000 clones, around 80% of them singletons. This TCR came from a human donor in a cohort sampled during active COVID-19. Sequencing used peripheral blood. The rearrangement joins TRBV7-9 to TRBJ1-1; D gene unclear. CDR3 bases: TGTGCCAGCTTCAATCGGGATGGAATGAACACTGAAGCTTTCTTT. It specifies CASFNRDGMNTEAFF.